This TCR beta chain was retrieved from a study of shared clonotypes between healthy human individuals. About the research overall: There were three CD4 naive, three CD4 memory, two CD8 naive and one CD8 memory plates per donor.

Template for every sorted-subset replicate PCR totaled roughly 200 ng DNA, around 32,000 T cell genomes. TCRdb's copy holds only in-frame clones and misses some; the assay was immunoSEQ multiplex PCR. Here the sample spans 2 million to 2.5 million clones, 80% to 95% being singletons. The CDR3 runs 14 residues. Between the trimmed V and J ends, which lost 4 bases and 1 base, there was a span of 11 bases. From germline, CDR1 is SGHNT and CDR2 YYREEE (reference sequence). The gene calls are TRBV5-4 and TRBJ1-1; tentatively, D is TRBD1 (6 bases). The sequence came from a man aged 18 to 30 in good health. Some clones in this sample may be carry-over from other donors' samples. Material: naive CD4+ T cells from PBMCs. The subset is: CD45RA+ positively selected. The chain's CDR3 is CASSPPTGNTEAFF. The DNA of the CDR3 is TGTGCCAGCAGCCCGCCGACAGGGAACACTGAAGCTTTCTTT.